This TCR beta chain is from a study of siplizumab effects on memory and regulatory T cells. Sequenced by immunoSEQ multiplex PCR; TCRdb stores in-frame clones only, minus some. The sample contains tens of thousands of clones, over 75% of which appear only once. The CDR3 length is 19 residues. The ends were cut back, 2 bases at V and 7 bases at J, with 27 bases in the middle. Germline V gene sequence: CDR1 SGHTS, CDR2 YDEGEE. Comments on this clone: Its target is unknown.

Study results and limitations: Roughly 75-96% of proliferating clones (CD4+ or CD8+) could not be assigned a naive or memory phenotype. Mean Treg-derived proportions of mappable alloreactive CD4+ clones were less than 75% for siplizumab and 26.9% for controls. Siplizumab significantly lowered the alloreactive sequences that could be traced to unstimulated CD4+ memory cells. Memory cells seemed less diverse than naive T cells, which seemed major alloresponse contributors.

Sequencing was performed on Tregs sorted from blood. The source is a human donor in good health. The chain uses TRBV5-8 and TRBJ1-4, with D possibly TRBD1 on 5 matching bases. In DNA form, the CDR3 reads TGTGCCAGCAGCTTTATCCCAGGGCCGGGCCATGGGCCTTCTGAAAAACTGTTTTTT. Protein product: CASSFIPGPGHGPSEKLFF.